Listed below are T cell receptor beta chains from one sample, sequenced in a study of CD8 T cells in Susac syndrome. TCRdb re-called the immunoSEQ multiplex PCR reads with MiXCR, one entry per CDR3 protein. Among about 210,000 distinct CDR3 sequences listed, 95% were seen once. Sequencing was done on a sample of CD4+ T cells from PBMCs. The receptors here all came from a human donor with multiple sclerosis. The CDR3 runs from the conserved cysteine through the conserved F or W. Each record gives: D gene, J gene, V gene, CDR3 protein, CDR3 DNA. The D gene is left open where the match is weak.

D gene: TRBD1; J gene: TRBJ1-5; V gene: TRBV28; CDR3 protein: CASSLRTGGSQPQHF; CDR3 DNA: TGTGCCAGCAGTTTGAGGACAGGGGGCTCTCAGCCCCAGCATTTT
D gene: -; J gene: TRBJ1-6; V gene: TRBV19; CDR3 protein: CASSGIDEGRFTLHF; CDR3 DNA: TGTGCCAGTAGTGGAATTGACGAAGGTCGTTTCACCCTCCACTTT
D gene: -; J gene: TRBJ2-3; V gene: TRBV29-1; CDR3 protein: CSVVGGKSGGTDTQYF; CDR3 DNA: TGCAGCGTTGTGGGCGGCAAGAGTGGGGGCACAGATACGCAGTATTTT
D gene: -; J gene: TRBJ2-3; V gene: TRBV29-1; CDR3 protein: CSVDLWEDTQYF; CDR3 DNA: TGCAGCGTTGATCTGTGGGAAGATACGCAGTATTTT
D gene: -; J gene: TRBJ2-7; V gene: TRBV28; CDR3 protein: CASEGTSAYEQYF; CDR3 DNA: TGTGCCAGCGAGGGGACAAGCGCCTACGAGCAGTACTTC
D gene: -; J gene: TRBJ2-5; V gene: TRBV5-1; CDR3 protein: CASSVALETQYF; CDR3 DNA: TGCGCCAGCAGCGTGGCTCTTGAGACCCAGTACTTC
D gene: -; J gene: TRBJ1-1; V gene: TRBV6-6; CDR3 protein: CASSSYTRGGHTEAFF; CDR3 DNA: TGTGCCAGCAGTTCCTACACTCGAGGGGGGCATACTGAAGCTTTCTTT
D gene: -; J gene: TRBJ2-2; V gene: TRBV6-2/TRBV6-3; CDR3 protein: CASSPTRVFGELFF; CDR3 DNA: TGTGCCAGCAGCCCCACCCGGGTGTTCGGGGAGCTGTTTTTT
D gene: -; J gene: TRBJ1-5; V gene: TRBV9; CDR3 protein: CASSVGPGAPNQPQHF; CDR3 DNA: TGTGCCAGCAGCGTGGGGCCGGGGGCCCCCAATCAGCCCCAGCATTTT
D gene: -; J gene: TRBJ1-6; V gene: TRBV20-1; CDR3 protein: CSATDPRGGSYNSPLHF; CDR3 DNA: TGCAGTGCTACGGACCCGAGGGGGGGCTCCTATAATTCACCCCTCCACTTT
D gene: -; J gene: TRBJ1-1; V gene: TRBV7-2; CDR3 protein: CASSFRGFGTEAFF; CDR3 DNA: TGTGCCAGCAGCTTCCGGGGATTTGGCACTGAAGCTTTCTTT
D gene: TRBD2; J gene: TRBJ2-1; V gene: TRBV28; CDR3 protein: CASELAGVYNEQFF; CDR3 DNA: TGTGCCAGTGAACTAGCGGGAGTCTACAATGAGCAGTTCTTC
D gene: TRBD2; J gene: TRBJ2-2; V gene: TRBV7-2; CDR3 protein: CASSRGRAGASGELFF; CDR3 DNA: TGTGCCAGCAGCAGAGGTCGAGCGGGAGCTTCCGGGGAGCTGTTTTTT
D gene: -; J gene: TRBJ1-6; V gene: TRBV12-3/TRBV12-4; CDR3 protein: CASSFTNSPLHF; CDR3 DNA: TGTGCCAGCAGTTTTACTAATTCACCCCTCCACTTT
D gene: -; J gene: TRBJ2-7; V gene: TRBV4-1; CDR3 protein: CASSQFSGTAYEQYF; CDR3 DNA: TGCGCCAGCAGCCAATTCTCCGGGACGGCATACGAGCAGTACTTC
D gene: TRBD2; J gene: TRBJ2-5; V gene: TRBV3-1; CDR3 protein: CASSQRGNQETQYF; CDR3 DNA: TGTGCCAGCAGCCAGCGGGGGAACCAAGAGACCCAGTACTTC
D gene: -; J gene: TRBJ2-7; V gene: TRBV6-2/TRBV6-3; CDR3 protein: CASNQGGEQYF; CDR3 DNA: TGTGCCAGCAACCAAGGAGGCGAGCAGTACTTC
D gene: -; J gene: TRBJ2-7; V gene: TRBV30; CDR3 protein: CAWSEGSSYEQYF; CDR3 DNA: TGTGCCTGGAGCGAGGGGAGCTCCTACGAGCAGTACTTC
D gene: -; J gene: TRBJ2-3; V gene: TRBV7-2; CDR3 protein: CASSLRLLTDTQYF; CDR3 DNA: TGTGCCAGCAGCTTGAGACTTCTAACAGATACGCAGTATTTT
D gene: -; J gene: TRBJ2-7; V gene: TRBV2; CDR3 protein: CASSVLGSTYEQYF; CDR3 DNA: TGTGCCAGCAGCGTACTGGGGAGTACCTACGAGCAGTACTTC
D gene: TRBD1; J gene: TRBJ1-2; V gene: TRBV30; CDR3 protein: CAWRYSRQGVGLGYTF; CDR3 DNA: TGTGCCTGGAGGTATTCCAGACAGGGGGTGGGGCTAGGCTACACCTTC
D gene: -; J gene: TRBJ2-5; V gene: TRBV29-1; CDR3 protein: CSVDGGMRAETQYF; CDR3 DNA: TGCAGCGTTGATGGCGGGATGAGGGCGGAGACCCAGTACTTC
D gene: -; J gene: TRBJ2-4; V gene: TRBV18; CDR3 protein: CASSPLLSAKNIQYF; CDR3 DNA: TGTGCCAGCTCACCGTTACTTTCAGCCAAAAACATTCAGTACTTC
D gene: -; J gene: TRBJ2-5; V gene: TRBV29-1; CDR3 protein: CSVVGQKQETQYF; CDR3 DNA: TGCAGCGTTGTAGGACAGAAACAAGAGACCCAGTACTTC
D gene: -; J gene: TRBJ1-3; V gene: TRBV9; CDR3 protein: CASSLQQGSGNTIYF; CDR3 DNA: TGTGCCAGCAGCCTCCAACAGGGATCTGGAAACACCATATATTTT
D gene: TRBD2; J gene: TRBJ2-5; V gene: TRBV4-2; CDR3 protein: CASSQTSGRGETQYF; CDR3 DNA: TGTGCCAGCAGCCAAACCAGCGGGAGGGGTGAGACCCAGTACTTC
D gene: TRBD2; J gene: TRBJ2-1; V gene: TRBV23-1; CDR3 protein: CATISGRGVLNEQFF; CDR3 DNA: TGCGCCACCATTAGCGGGCGGGGGGTTCTCAATGAGCAGTTCTTC
D gene: TRBD1; J gene: TRBJ1-2; V gene: TRBV29-1; CDR3 protein: CSVRQGGRGYTF; CDR3 DNA: TGCAGCGTACGACAGGGAGGGCGAGGCTACACCTTC
D gene: TRBD1; J gene: TRBJ2-6; V gene: TRBV23-1; CDR3 protein: CASSQSRTRDSQGAPSSGANVLTF; CDR3 DNA: TGCGCCAGCAGTCAATCACGAACCCGGGACAGCCAGGGGGCCCCGAGCTCTGGGGCCAACGTCCTGACTTTC
D gene: -; J gene: TRBJ1-1; V gene: TRBV18; CDR3 protein: CASSPKMGMVEAFF; CDR3 DNA: TGTGCCAGCTCACCGAAAATGGGAATGGTTGAAGCTTTCTTT
D gene: -; J gene: TRBJ2-7; V gene: TRBV7-9; CDR3 protein: CASSLGAGSYEQYF; CDR3 DNA: TGTGCCAGCAGCTTAGGGGCCGGATCCTACGAGCAGTACTTC
D gene: -; J gene: TRBJ2-3; V gene: TRBV14; CDR3 protein: CASSQDYGVPDTQYF; CDR3 DNA: TGTGCCAGCAGCCAAGATTATGGAGTACCAGATACGCAGTATTTT
D gene: TRBD2; J gene: TRBJ2-7; V gene: TRBV3-1; CDR3 protein: CASSHGEGYEQYF; CDR3 DNA: TGTGCCAGCAGCCACGGGGAGGGGTACGAGCAGTACTTC